This entry lists 6 T cell receptor beta chains sequenced from one sample in a study of shared clonotypes between healthy human individuals. Sequencing was performed with immunoSEQ multiplex PCR; in TCRdb, only in-frame clones are kept and a portion is missing. The sample contains roughly 650,000 clones, 97% of which appear only once. Sequencing was carried out using naive CD4+ T cells sorted from blood. Subset in this sample: CD45RA+ positively selected. The receptors here all came from a woman aged 25 to 45 in good health.

The J gene is TRBJ1-2, the V gene TRBV7-9; TRBD1 agrees at 7 bases. The CDR3 covers 14 residues. J gave up 6 bases and V 5 bases, and 9 bases lay outside the gene matches. From germline, CDR1 is SEHNR and CDR2 FQNEAQ (reference sequence). The CDR3 coding sequence is TGTGCCAGCAGCGCAACACAGGGGTTCCATGGCTACACCTTC. Translated: CASSATQGFHGYTF. The full variable domain, its missing parts supplied by reference TRBV7-9 and TRBJ1-2, is DTGVSQNPRHKITKRGQNVTFRCDPISEHNRLYWYRQTLGQGPEFLTYFQNEAQLEKSRLLSDRFSAERPKGSFSTLEIQRTEQGDSAMYLCASSATQGFHGYTFGSGTRLTVV.

The rearrangement links TRBV19 to TRBJ1-1; D gene unclear. The CDR3 covers 13 residues. The V end lost 7 bases, the J end lost 1 base, and 10 bases lay between the germline ends. Germline CDR1 LNHDA, CDR2 SQIVND (reference sequence). CDR3 bases: TGTGCCAGTAAGAAGGCGGCGAACACTGAAGCTTTCTTT. Its translation is CASKKAANTEAFF.

The chain combines TRBV19 with TRBJ1-4; D is unclear. Germline assignment: CDR1 LNHDA and CDR2 SQIVND (reference sequence). Trimming removed 3 bases from V and 4 bases from J, with 9 bases in between. This CDR3 comprises 14 residues. The CDR3 sequence is CASSIGYGNEKLFF. CDR3 bases: TGTGCCAGTAGTATTGGATATGGTAATGAAAAACTGTTTTTT.

The chain links TRBV23-1 to TRBJ2-7; D uncertain. TRBV23-1 qualifies as an ORF whose function is uncertain. Trimming pared 3 bases from V and 6 bases from J, leaving 12 bases between. CDR3 size: 13 residues. CDR3 region: CASSHPPPSEQYF. CDR3 bases: TGCGCCAGCAGTCACCCCCCCCCGTCCGAGCAGTACTTC.

This clone was observed once. This chain connects TRBV2 to TRBJ2-7; D unclear. The CDR3 extends over 11 amino acids. Germline CDR1 is SNHLY and CDR2 is FYNNEI. Between the trimmed V and J ends, which lost 3 bases and 6 bases, there was a span of 6 bases. The CDR3 bases are TGTGCCAGCAGTGAGTGGTCCGAGCAGTACTTC. Its translation: CASSEWSEQYF.

The chain employs TRBV7-8 and TRBJ2-1; 13 nucleotides agree with TRBD2. From germline, CDR1 is SGHVS and CDR2 FQNEAQ. This CDR3 has 16 amino acids. The J segment lost 9 bases and the V segment lost 6 bases, leaving 11 bases of the junction unmatched. The CDR3 is CASRPSWTSGSREQFF. For the CDR3, the DNA is TGTGCCAGCAGACCATCCTGGACTAGCGGGAGTCGTGAGCAGTTCTTC.